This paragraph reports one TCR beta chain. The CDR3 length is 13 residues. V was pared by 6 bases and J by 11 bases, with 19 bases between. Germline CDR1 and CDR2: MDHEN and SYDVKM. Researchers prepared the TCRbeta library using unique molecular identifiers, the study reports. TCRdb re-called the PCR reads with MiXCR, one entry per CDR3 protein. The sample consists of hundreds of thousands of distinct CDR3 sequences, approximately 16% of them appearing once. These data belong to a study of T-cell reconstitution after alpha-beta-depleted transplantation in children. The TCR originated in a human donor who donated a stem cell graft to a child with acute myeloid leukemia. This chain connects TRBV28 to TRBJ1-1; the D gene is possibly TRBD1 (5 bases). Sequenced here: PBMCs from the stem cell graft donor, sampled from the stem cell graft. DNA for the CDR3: TGTGCCAGCAGCCCCGGGACTTTGGGATTGGCTTTCTTT. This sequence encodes CASSPGTLGLAFF.